This record concerns one T cell receptor beta chain sequence. These data come from a study of control samples from healthy donors and cancer patients. Produced via immunoSEQ multiplex PCR; TCRdb's table is partial and in-frame only. The sample carries 65,000 to 75,000 clones, roughly 84% recorded once. The germline gives CDR1 SGHTA, CDR2 FQGNSA. The CDR3 consists of 15 residues. Trimming removed 1 base from V and 4 bases from J; junction bases left unmatched: 3. Sequencing was performed on blood. This TCR derives from a woman aged 50 to 60 in good health. The chain has TRBV7-2 and TRBJ2-3, with 9 nucleotides matching TRBD2. The CDR3 DNA sequence: TGTGCCAGCAGCTTAGTGGCGGGAGGGGCAGATACGCAGTATTTT. Protein: CASSLVAGGADTQYF.